The subject of this entry is one T cell receptor beta chain. What it recognizes is unknown. With 3 bases clipped from V and 1 base from J, the junction kept 3 bases outside the gene matches. CDR3 length equals 16 residues. Germline values: CDR1 MNHEY, CDR2 SVGAGI. The primer mix had 60 Vbeta and 13 Jbeta primers. Sequencing used immunoSEQ multiplex PCR; TCRdb keeps in-frame clones, though not all of them. Of over 35,000 clones listed, 40% to 60% are singletons. The data were obtained in a study of cytomegalovirus exposure and HLA in healthy donors. Study-level background: From some 180 million T cells, an earlier analysis saw approximately 110 million unique TCR beta sequences. Researchers found that around 80% of a few hundred genotyped donors fell within the Caucasian-associated ancestry cluster. Study-level findings and limits: A few CMV-associated chains were confirmed in vitro to be specific for CMV antigens.

The TCR sequence derives from a human donor in good health. Material for sequencing was PBMCs. J is TRBJ2-2 and V is TRBV6-5, with TRBD2 matching over 9 bases. The CDR3 coding sequence is TGTGCCAGCAGTTATTATAGCGGGAGGAACACCGGGGAGCTGTTTTTT. Amino acid sequence: CASSYYSGRNTGELFF.